The present T cell receptor (beta chain) was sequenced within a study of T cell repertoires in MIS-A myocarditis. Sequencing used immunoSEQ multiplex PCR; TCRdb keeps in-frame clones, though not all of them. The top ten clones hold approximately 28% of a sample with roughly 10,000 clones, around 83% of them seen once. In germline, CDR1 is MNHEY, CDR2 SVGAGI. Trimming removed 2 bases at V and 0 bases at J, with 8 bases between. The CDR3 sequence is 15 residues long. The chain links TRBV6-5 to TRBJ1-3, with D perhaps matching TRBD1 (5 bases). The sequence was collected from a man in his late teens or twenties with fulminant myocarditis from multisystem inflammatory syndrome in adults (MIS-A) after COVID-19. The sequenced sample consisted of right ventricle heart tissue obtained at autopsy. CDR3 protein: CASSYTTGSGNTIYF. CDR3 bases: TGTGCCAGCAGTTACACCACAGGCTCTGGAAACACCATATATTTT.